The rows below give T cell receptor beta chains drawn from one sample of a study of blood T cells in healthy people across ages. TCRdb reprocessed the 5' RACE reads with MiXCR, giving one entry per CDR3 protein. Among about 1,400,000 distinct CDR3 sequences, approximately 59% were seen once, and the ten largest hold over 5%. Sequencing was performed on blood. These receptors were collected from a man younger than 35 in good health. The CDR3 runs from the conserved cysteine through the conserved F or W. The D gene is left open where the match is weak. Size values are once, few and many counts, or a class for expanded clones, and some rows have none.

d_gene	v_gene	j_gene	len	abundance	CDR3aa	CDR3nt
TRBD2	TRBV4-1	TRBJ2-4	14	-	CASREERDYDTQYF	TGCGCCAGTCGGGAGGAGCGGGATTATGATACCCAGTACTTC
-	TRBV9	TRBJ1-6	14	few	CASSVDRTNSPLHF	TGTGCCAGCAGCGTCGACAGGACCAATTCGCCCCTCCACTTT
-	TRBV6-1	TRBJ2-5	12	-	CASGWGRVTQYF	TGTGCCAGCGGGTGGGGACGTGTGACCCAGTACTTC
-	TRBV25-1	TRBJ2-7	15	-	CASSDPARENYEQYF	TGTGCCAGCAGTGACCCCGCCAGGGAGAACTACGAGCAGTACTTC
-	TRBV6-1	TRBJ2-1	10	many	CASSDNEQFF	TGTGCCAGCAGTGACAATGAGCAGTTCTTC
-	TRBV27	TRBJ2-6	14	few	CASSFISGANVLTF	TGTGCCAGCAGTTTTATTTCTGGGGCCAACGTCCTGACTTTC
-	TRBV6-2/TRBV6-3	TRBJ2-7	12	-	CASWDPSREQYF	TGTGCCAGTTGGGACCCATCGAGGGAGCAGTACTTC
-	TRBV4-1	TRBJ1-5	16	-	CASSQDQGIYNQPQHF	TGCGCCAGCAGCCAAGATCAGGGGATATACAATCAGCCCCAGCATTTT
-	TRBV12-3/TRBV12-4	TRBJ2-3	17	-	CASSFMRGRDRDDTQYF	TGTGCCAGCAGTTTTATGAGGGGAAGGGACCGCGATGATACGCAGTATTTT
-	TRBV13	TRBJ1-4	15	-	CASSTWRIRNEKLFF	TGTGCCAGCAGCACCTGGCGCATTAGGAATGAAAAACTGTTTTTT
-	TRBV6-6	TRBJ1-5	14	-	CASRTGGLNQPQHF	TGTGCCAGCAGAACCGGGGGCTTGAATCAGCCCCAGCATTTT
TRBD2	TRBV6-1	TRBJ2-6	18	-	CASSPLAGGPSGANVLTF	TGTGCCAGCAGCCCACTAGCGGGGGGACCCTCTGGGGCCAACGTCCTGACTTTC
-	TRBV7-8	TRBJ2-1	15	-	CASSSNKVAYNEQFF	TGTGCCAGCAGCTCCAACAAGGTTGCTTACAATGAGCAGTTCTTC
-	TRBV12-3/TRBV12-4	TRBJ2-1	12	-	CASSVEGIEQFF	TGTGCCAGCAGTGTAGAAGGGATTGAGCAGTTCTTC
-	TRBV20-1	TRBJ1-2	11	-	CSAYTGYGYTF	TGCAGTGCTTACACAGGCTATGGCTACACCTTC
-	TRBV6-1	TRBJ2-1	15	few	CASSDTSFSYNEQFF	TGTGCCAGCAGTGACACTAGCTTCTCCTACAATGAGCAGTTCTTC
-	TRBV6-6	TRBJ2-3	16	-	CASSHLRDSSTDTQYF	TGTGCCAGCAGTCACCTTAGGGATTCTAGCACAGATACGCAGTATTTT
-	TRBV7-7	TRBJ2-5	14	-	CASSLTLLQETQYF	TGTGCCAGCAGCTTAACACTGCTCCAAGAGACCCAGTACTTC
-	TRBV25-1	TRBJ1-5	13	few	CASSEAGVQPQHF	TGTGCCAGTAGTGAAGCAGGGGTCCAGCCCCAGCATTTT
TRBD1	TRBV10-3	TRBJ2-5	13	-	CAIHDRVQETQYF	TGTGCCATCCACGACAGGGTACAAGAGACCCAGTACTTC
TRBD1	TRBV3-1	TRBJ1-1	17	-	CASSPGQGSGMNTEAFF	TGTGCCAGCAGCCCCGGACAGGGTTCGGGGATGAACACTGAAGCTTTCTTT
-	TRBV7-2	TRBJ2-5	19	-	CASSLSRDLLLVGKETQYF	TGTGCCAGCAGCTTATCCAGGGACCTACTACTAGTAGGAAAAGAGACCCAGTACTTC
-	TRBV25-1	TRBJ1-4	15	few	CASSEYRAPNEKLFF	TGTGCCAGCAGTGAATACCGGGCTCCCAATGAAAAACTGTTTTTT
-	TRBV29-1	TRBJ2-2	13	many	CSVEGLNTGELFF	TGCAGCGTCGAGGGCCTGAACACCGGGGAGCTGTTTTTT